This TCR beta chain was sequenced in a study of T-cell memory formation after mild COVID-19. The wider study: Clusters of TCRs were largely donor specific.

This clonotype was picked up a small number of times. What it recognizes is unknown. This CDR3 has 14 amino acids. V gave up 1 base and J gave up 8 bases, with 13 bases separating them. CDR1 is SGHRS, CDR2 YFSETQ, per germline. Libraries for TCRalpha and TCRbeta carried sample barcodes and unique molecular identifiers via 5'RACE. MiXCR, run by TCRdb on the 5' RACE reads, gives a single entry per CDR3 protein. The table shows approximately 500,000 distinct CDR3 sequences, with roughly 23% occurring only once. General observations from the study: Among clones peaking at day 37 in the second wave, SARS-CoV-2 specificity remained unconfirmed.

This receptor was taken from an adult woman who had mild COVID-19 (a few samples of this study predate the infection). Cell type and time point are not known. Sequencing was performed on PBMCs or a T cell subset sorted from them (not recorded which). The chain joins TRBV5-1 to TRBJ2-1; D tentatively reads TRBD1 or TRBD2 (5 bases each). This CDR3 is CASSLWTLGDEQFF. CDR3 DNA: TGCGCCAGCAGCTTGTGGACTTTGGGGGATGAGCAGTTCTTC. Filled out from reference TRBV5-1 and TRBJ2-1, the complete variable domain reads KAGVTQTPRYLIKTRGQQVTLSCSPISGHRSVSWYQQTPGQGLQFLFEYFSETQRNKGNFPGRFSGRQFSNSRSEMNVSTLELGDSALYLCASSLWTLGDEQFFGPGTRLTVL.